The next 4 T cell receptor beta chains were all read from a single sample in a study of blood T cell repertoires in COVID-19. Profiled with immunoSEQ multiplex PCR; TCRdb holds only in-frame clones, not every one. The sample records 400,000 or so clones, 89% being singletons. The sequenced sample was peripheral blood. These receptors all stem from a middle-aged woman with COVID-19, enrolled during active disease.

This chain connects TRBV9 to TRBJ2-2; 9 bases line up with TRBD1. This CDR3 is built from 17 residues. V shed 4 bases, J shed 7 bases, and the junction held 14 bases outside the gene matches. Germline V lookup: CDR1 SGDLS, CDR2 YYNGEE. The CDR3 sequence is CASSLPGTGFSSGELFF. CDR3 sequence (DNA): TGTGCCAGCAGCCTCCCCGGGACAGGGTTTAGTAGCGGGGAGCTGTTTTTT.

The CDR3: CSVDRRGTSYNEQFF. The CDR3 coding sequence is TGCAGCGTGGACCGCAGGGGTACCTCCTACAATGAGCAGTTCTTC. V gene TRBV29-1 combines with J gene TRBJ2-1; D is possibly TRBD1 (6 bases). The germline V and J ends were trimmed by 6 bases and 0 bases, with 15 bases remaining between them. The germline V gene has CDR1 SQVTM and CDR2 ANQGSEA. There are 15 residues in the CDR3.

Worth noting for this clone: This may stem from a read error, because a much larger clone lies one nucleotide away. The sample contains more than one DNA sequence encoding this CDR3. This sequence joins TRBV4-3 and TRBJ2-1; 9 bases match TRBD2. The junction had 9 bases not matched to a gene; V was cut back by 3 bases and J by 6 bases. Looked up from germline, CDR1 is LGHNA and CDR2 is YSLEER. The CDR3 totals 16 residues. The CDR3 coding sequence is TGCGCCAGCAGCCACGCGGGAGGGGGGGAGGGCAATGAGCAGTTCTTC. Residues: CASSHAGGGEGNEQFF.

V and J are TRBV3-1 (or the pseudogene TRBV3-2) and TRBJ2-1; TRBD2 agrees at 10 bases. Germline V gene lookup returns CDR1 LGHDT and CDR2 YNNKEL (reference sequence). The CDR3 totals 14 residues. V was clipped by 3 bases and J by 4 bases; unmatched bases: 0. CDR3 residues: CASSQGLAYNEQFF. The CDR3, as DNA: TGTGCCAGCAGCCAGGGACTAGCGTACAATGAGCAGTTCTTC.